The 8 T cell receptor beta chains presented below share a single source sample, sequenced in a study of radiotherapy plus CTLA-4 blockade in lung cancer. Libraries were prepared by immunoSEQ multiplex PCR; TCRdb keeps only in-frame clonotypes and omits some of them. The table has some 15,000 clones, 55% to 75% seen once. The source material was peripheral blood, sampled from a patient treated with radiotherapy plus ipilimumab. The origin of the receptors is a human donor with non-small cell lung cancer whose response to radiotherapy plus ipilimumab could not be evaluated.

The CDR3 here is CASSLGRTTRDEQYV. In DNA form, the CDR3 reads TGTGCCAGCAGCTTAGGCCGGACTACCCGGGACGAGCAGTACGTC. This chain connects TRBV7-9 to TRBJ2-7, with a possible D match to TRBD2 (6 bases). Per germline, CDR1 SEHNR and CDR2 FQNEAQ (reference sequence). With 1 base removed from V and 5 bases from J, the gap between germline ends came to 15 bases. CDR3 length equals 15 residues.

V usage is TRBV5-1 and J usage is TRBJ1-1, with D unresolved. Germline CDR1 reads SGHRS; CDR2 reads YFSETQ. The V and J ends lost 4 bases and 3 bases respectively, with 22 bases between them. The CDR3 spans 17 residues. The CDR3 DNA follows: TGCGCCAGCAGCCCATACCCGCCTCCGGCGGGGTACACTGAAGCTTTCTTT. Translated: CASSPYPPPAGYTEAFF.

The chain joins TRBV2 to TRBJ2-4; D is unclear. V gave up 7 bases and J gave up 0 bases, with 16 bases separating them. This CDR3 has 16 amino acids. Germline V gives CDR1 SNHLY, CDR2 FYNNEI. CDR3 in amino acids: CASKVYYELAKNIQYF. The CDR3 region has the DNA TGTGCCAGCAAGGTGTACTACGAACTAGCCAAAAACATTCAGTACTTC.

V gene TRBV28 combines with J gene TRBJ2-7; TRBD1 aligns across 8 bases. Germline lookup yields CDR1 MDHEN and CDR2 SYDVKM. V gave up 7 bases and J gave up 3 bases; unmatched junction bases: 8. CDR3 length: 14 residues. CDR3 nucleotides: TGTGCCAGCAATCGACAGGGGTCAGACTACGAGCAGTACTTC. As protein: CASNRQGSDYEQYF.

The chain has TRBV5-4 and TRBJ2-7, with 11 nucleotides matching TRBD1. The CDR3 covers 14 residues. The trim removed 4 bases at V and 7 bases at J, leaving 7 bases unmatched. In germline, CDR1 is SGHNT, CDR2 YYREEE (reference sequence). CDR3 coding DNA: TGTGCCAGCAGCGGCGGGACAGGGGGGTGGGAGCAGTACTTC. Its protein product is CASSGGTGGWEQYF. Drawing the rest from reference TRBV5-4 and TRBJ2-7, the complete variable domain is ETGVTQSPTHLIKTRGQQVTLRCSSQSGHNTVSWYQQALGQGPQFIFQYYREEENGRGNFPPRFSGLQFPNYSSELNVNALELDDSALYLCASSGGTGGWEQYFGPGTRLTVT.

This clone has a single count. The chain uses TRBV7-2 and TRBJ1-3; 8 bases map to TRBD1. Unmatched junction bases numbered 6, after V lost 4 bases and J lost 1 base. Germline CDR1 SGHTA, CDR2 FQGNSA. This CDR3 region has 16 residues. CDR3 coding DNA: TGTGCCAGCAGCTATAGGACAGGGACTTCTGGAAACACCATATATTTT. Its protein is CASSYRTGTSGNTIYF.

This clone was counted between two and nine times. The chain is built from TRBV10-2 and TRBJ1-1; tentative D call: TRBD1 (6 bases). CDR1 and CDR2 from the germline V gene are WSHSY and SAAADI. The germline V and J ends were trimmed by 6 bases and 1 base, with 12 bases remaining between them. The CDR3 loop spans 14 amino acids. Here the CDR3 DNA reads TGCGCCAGCAGCGTGACAGGTGAGAACACTGAAGCTTTCTTT. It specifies CASSVTGENTEAFF.

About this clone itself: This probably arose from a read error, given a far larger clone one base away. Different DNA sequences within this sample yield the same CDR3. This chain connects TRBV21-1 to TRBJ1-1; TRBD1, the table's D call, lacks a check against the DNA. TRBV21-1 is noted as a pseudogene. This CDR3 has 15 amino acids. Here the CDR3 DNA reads TGTGCCAGCAGCAAAGCTGGGGCTTCGGTCACTGAAGCTTTCTTT. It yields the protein CASSKAGASVTEAFF.